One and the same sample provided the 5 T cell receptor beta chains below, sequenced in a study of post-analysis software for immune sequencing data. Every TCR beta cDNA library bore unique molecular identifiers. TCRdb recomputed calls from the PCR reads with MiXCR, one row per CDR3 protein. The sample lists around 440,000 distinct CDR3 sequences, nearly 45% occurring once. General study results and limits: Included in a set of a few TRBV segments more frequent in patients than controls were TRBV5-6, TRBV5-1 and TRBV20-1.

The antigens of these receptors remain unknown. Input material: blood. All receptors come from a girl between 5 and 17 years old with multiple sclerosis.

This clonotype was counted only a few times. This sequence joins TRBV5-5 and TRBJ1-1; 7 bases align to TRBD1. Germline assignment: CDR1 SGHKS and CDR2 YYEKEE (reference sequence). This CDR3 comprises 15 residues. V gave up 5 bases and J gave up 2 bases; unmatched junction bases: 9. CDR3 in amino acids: CASSSQGGRNTEAFF. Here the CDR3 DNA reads TGTGCCAGCAGTTCCCAGGGGGGTAGAAACACTGAAGCTTTCTTT.

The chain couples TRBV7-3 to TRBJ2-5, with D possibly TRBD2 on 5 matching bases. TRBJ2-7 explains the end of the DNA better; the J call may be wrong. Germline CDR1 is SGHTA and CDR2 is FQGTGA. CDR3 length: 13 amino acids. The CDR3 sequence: CASSAGHGGEQYF. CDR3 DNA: TGTGCCAGCAGCGCGGGCCACGGCGGCGAGCAGTACTTC.

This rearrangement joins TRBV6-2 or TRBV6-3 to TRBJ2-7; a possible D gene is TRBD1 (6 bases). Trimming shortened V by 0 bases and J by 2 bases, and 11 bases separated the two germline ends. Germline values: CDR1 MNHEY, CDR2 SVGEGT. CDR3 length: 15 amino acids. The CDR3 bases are TGTGCCAGCAGTTACTCGAATAGGGGGACCTACGAGCAGTACTTC. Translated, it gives CASSYSNRGTYEQYF.

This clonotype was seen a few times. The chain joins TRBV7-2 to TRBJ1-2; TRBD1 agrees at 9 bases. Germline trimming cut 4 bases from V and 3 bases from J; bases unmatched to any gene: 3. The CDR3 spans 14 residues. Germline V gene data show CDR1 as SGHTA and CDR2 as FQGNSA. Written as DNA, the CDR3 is TGTGCCAGCAGCTCAAGACAGGGGGACTATGGCTACACCTTC. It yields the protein CASSSRQGDYGYTF.

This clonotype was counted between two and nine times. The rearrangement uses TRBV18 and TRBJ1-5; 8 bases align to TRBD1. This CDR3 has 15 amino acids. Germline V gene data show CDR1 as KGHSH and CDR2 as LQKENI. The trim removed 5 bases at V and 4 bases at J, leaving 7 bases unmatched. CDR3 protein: CASSKMDRENQPQHF. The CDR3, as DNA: TGTGCCAGCTCAAAAATGGACAGGGAGAATCAGCCCCAGCATTTT.